This T cell receptor (beta chain) was profiled in a study of blood T cell repertoires in COVID-19. Study in general: Collection of acute and convalescent COVID-19 samples took place in the United States, Italy and Spain.

In the original analysis: Quantification of nucleated cells was approximated via reference gene primer amplification. Method: immunoSEQ multiplex PCR; TCRdb's copy keeps in-frame clones and lacks some. The DNA was the basis for D and trimming; V, J and clone size are from that table. The table shows roughly 170,000 clones, with 75% to 80% occurring only once. The CDR3 has 15 residues. Trimming shortened V by 1 base and J by 5 bases, and 14 bases separated the two germline ends. Germline loops: CDR1 MNHNS, CDR2 SASEGT. The sample consisted of peripheral blood. The TCR sequence derives from a woman in her seventies with acute or convalescent COVID-19. This chain connects TRBV6-1 to TRBJ1-2, with a tentative D call TRBD1 (5 bases). The CDR3 DNA sequence: TGTGCCAGCAGTGAAGTGATGTCGGGGGAGTATGGCTACACCTTC. This translates into CASSEVMSGEYGYTF.